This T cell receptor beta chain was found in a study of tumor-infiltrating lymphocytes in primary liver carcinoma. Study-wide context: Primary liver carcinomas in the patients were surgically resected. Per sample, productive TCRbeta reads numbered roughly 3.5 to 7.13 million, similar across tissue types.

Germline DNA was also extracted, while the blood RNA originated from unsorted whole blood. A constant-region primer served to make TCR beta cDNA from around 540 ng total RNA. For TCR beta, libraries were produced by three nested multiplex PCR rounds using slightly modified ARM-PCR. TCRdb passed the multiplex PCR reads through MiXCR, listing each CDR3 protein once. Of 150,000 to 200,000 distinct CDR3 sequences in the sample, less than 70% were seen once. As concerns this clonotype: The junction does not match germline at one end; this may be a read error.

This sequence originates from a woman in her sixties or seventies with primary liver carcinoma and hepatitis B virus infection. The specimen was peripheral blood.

This chain's CDR3 is CASSHDNYSPIHF. CDR3 nucleotides: TGCGCCAGCAGCCATGATAATTATTCACCCATCCACTTT. This chain uses TRBV4-1 with TRBJ1-6; D is undetermined. The CDR3 extends over 13 amino acids. The germline V gene encodes CDR1 MGHRA and CDR2 YSYEKL.